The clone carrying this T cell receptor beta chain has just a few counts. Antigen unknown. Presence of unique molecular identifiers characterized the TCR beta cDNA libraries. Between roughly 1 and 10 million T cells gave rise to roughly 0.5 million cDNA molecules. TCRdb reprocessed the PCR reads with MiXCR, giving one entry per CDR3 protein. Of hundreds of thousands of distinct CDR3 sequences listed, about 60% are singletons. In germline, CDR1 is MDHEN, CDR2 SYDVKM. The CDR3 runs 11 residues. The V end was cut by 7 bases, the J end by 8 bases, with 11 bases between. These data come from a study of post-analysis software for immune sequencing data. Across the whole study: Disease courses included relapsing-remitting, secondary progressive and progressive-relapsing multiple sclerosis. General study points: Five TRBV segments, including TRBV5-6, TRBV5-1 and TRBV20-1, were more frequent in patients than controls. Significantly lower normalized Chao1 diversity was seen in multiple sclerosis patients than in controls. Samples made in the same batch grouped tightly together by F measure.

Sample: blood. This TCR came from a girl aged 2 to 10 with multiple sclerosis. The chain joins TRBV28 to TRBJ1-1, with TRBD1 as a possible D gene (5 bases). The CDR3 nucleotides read TGTGCCAGCAAGGTGGGACCCGAAGCTTTCTTT. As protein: CASKVGPEAFF.